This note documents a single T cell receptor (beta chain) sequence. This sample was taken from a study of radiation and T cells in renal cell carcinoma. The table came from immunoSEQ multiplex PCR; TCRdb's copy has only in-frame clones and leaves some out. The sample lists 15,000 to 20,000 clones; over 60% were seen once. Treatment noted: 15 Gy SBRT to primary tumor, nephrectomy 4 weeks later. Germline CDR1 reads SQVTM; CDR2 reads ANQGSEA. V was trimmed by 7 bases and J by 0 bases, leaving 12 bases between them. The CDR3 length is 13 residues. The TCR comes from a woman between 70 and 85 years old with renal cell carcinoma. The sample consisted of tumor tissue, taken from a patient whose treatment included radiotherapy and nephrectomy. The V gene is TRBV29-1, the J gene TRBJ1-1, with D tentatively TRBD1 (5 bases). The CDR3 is CSGVGAMNTEAFF. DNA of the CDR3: TGCAGCGGGGTTGGGGCTATGAACACTGAAGCTTTCTTT.